Listed below are T cell receptor beta chains from one sample, sequenced in a study of blood T cell repertoires in COVID-19. The repertoire was sequenced with immunoSEQ multiplex PCR; TCRdb's copy has only in-frame clones and lacks some. The repertoire holds approximately 300,000 clones, with just over 85% as singletons. The specimen was PBMCs or T cells enriched from blood (not recorded which). These receptors were taken from a woman aged 18-29 years who had recovered from COVID-19. The CDR3 runs from the conserved cysteine through the conserved F or W. Fields, in order: J gene, V gene, clone size, CDR3 protein. Not all rows give a size; the values are once, few, many and, for expanded clones, a class.

>TRBJ1-1|TRBV12-3/TRBV12-4|NA
CASSFGGVAEAFF
>TRBJ1-1|TRBV3-1/TRBV3-2|NA
CASSQEGGTEAFF
>TRBJ2-5|TRBV30|NA
CAWSDLSSKDSYYQETQYF
>TRBJ1-6|TRBV7-9|NA
CASSEGTGTYNSPLHF
>TRBJ1-6|TRBV7-9|NA
CASSLAKTGDNSPLHF
>TRBJ2-5|TRBV6-5|NA
CASGGVLAQETQYF
>TRBJ2-7|TRBV12-5|NA
CASGPSQGSYEQYF
>TRBJ1-2|TRBV19|NA
CASSEGQNYGYTF
>TRBJ2-2|TRBV7-9|NA
CASSSRTSGSIGELFF
>TRBJ1-6|TRBV7-9|NA
CASSFGQGDSPLHF
>TRBJ1-6|TRBV30|NA
CAIRHLSSYNSPLHF
>TRBJ2-5|TRBV7-3|once
CASSAHGTGWEETQYF
>TRBJ1-4|TRBV14|NA
CASSQNAQGEKLFF
>TRBJ2-3|TRBV10-3|NA
CAISAASRQGPTDTQYF
>TRBJ2-5|TRBV5-1|NA
CASRLTSGEETQYF
>TRBJ2-7|TRBV9|NA
CASSVGSGSPYEQYF
>TRBJ2-3|TRBV5-1|many
CASSLVATGPDTQYF
>TRBJ2-1|TRBV6-1|NA
CASSERTSGSSRPFF
>TRBJ2-7|TRBV5-1|NA
CASSLGTSGNEQYF
>TRBJ2-3|TRBV7-2|NA
CASSKDRSSTDTQYF
>TRBJ2-7|TRBV14|few
CASSQNRDPGNEQYF
>TRBJ1-1|TRBV21-1|NA
CASKNRGATEAFF
>TRBJ1-5|TRBV19|once
CASGGQSSNQPQHF
>TRBJ2-1|TRBV10-1|large
CASRKDSNNEQFF
>TRBJ2-7|TRBV11-1|NA
CASSSHGYETYEQYF
>TRBJ2-7|TRBV9|NA
CASSPAGQGPYEQYF
>TRBJ1-5|TRBV6-5|NA
CATRGRLNQPQHF
>TRBJ2-5|TRBV24-1|NA
CATSDTKGNRYQETQYF
>TRBJ1-2|TRBV28|NA
CASSSVYGYTF